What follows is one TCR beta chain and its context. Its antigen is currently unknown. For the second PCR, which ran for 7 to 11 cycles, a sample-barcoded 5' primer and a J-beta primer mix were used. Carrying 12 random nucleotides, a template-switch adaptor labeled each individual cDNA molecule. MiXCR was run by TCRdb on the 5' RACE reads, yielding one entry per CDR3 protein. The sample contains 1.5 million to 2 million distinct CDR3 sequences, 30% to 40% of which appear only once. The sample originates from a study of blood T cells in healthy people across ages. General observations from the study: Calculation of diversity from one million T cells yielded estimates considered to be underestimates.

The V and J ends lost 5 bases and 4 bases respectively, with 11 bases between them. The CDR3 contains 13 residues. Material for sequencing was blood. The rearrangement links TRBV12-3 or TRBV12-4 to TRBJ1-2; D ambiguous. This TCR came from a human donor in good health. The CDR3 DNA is TGTGCCAGCAGTCTCAGCCTTTCCTATGGCTACACCTTC. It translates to CASSLSLSYGYTF.